This record covers a single T cell receptor beta chain. This sample was included in a study of OX40 agonist ivuxolimab in advanced cancers. Produced via immunoSEQ multiplex PCR; TCRdb's table is partial and in-frame only. The table includes 70,000 or so clones, 80% to 90% detected once. The material sequenced was CD4+ or CD8+ T cells sorted from blood, taken in a trial of the OX40 agonist ivuxolimab. This TCR came from an adult with an advanced solid tumor such as melanoma, head and neck, liver or kidney cancer.

Here the CDR3 reads CASSLQRGGHVNQPQHF. The CDR3 DNA reads TGTGCCAGCAGTCTCCAGCGGGGGGGGCATGTCAATCAGCCCCAGCATTTT. The V and J genes are TRBV6-4 and TRBJ1-5; D may be TRBD1 (6 bases). The germline CDR1 and CDR2 sequences are MRHNA and SNTAGT. The CDR3 covers 17 residues. V shed 5 bases and J shed 3 bases, with 20 bases lying between them.